A single sample gave rise to the 17 T cell receptor beta chains below, sequenced in a study of beta chain features in type 1 diabetes. General observations from the study: Type 1 diabetes patients had moderately but significantly shorter TCRB CDR3s in all four CD4+ subsets.

Their target antigens are unknown. Reverse transcribing all isolated RNA meant expressed TCRB transcripts were sequenced. Here immunoSEQ multiplex PCR was the method, and the copy in TCRdb shows in-frame clones only, minus some. The sample lists 300,000 to 400,000 clones, around a tenth seen once, with 0.45% to 0.65% in the top ten. The sequenced sample was central memory CD4+ T cells from blood. The receptors were gathered from a young man with type 1 diabetes.

This chain joins TRBV19 and TRBJ1-5; TRBD1 agrees at 9 bases. The ends lost 0 bases at V and 7 bases at J; junction bases unmatched: 13. Germline loops: CDR1 LNHDA, CDR2 SQIVND (reference sequence). The length of the CDR3 is 18 residues. The CDR3 here is CASSIDLPGQGTWQPQHF. In DNA form, the CDR3 reads TGTGCCAGTAGTATAGACCTCCCGGGACAGGGTACTTGGCAGCCCCAGCATTTT. The complete variable domain, with remaining parts taken from reference TRBV19 and TRBJ1-5, reads DGGITQSPKYLFRKEGQNVTLSCEQNLNHDAMYWYRQDPGQGLRLIYYSQIVNDFQKGDIAEGYSVSREKKESFPLTVTSAQKNPTAFYLCASSIDLPGQGTWQPQHFGDGTRLSIL.

The rearrangement joins TRBV28 to TRBJ1-5; tentatively, D is TRBD1 (5 bases). Germline V CDR1 and CDR2: MDHEN, SYDVKM. The CDR3 totals 12 residues. The germline V and J ends were trimmed by 9 bases and 2 bases, with 8 bases remaining between them. The CDR3 protein is CARWDGNQPQHF. The CDR3 coding sequence is TGTGCCAGGTGGGACGGCAATCAGCCCCAGCATTTT.

This clone was counted only a few times. The chain is built from TRBV27 and TRBJ2-3; the match to TRBD1 covers 9 bases. Unmatched junction bases numbered 9, after V lost 6 bases and J lost 2 bases. Germline V gene data show CDR1 as MNHEY and CDR2 as SMNVEV (reference sequence). The CDR3 has 16 residues. The CDR3 DNA is TGTGCCAGCAGCCCCGTGGGGACAGGGTTCACAGATACGCAGTATTTT. Amino acids: CASSPVGTGFTDTQYF.

The V and J genes are TRBV2 and TRBJ1-2, with no clear D. The CDR3 spans 18 residues. Germline CDR1 reads SNHLY; CDR2 reads FYNNEI. Trimming cost V 7 bases and J 1 base, with 25 bases left between them. The CDR3 DNA follows: TGTGCCAGCAATGAGGTGCAACTCCTATTCTTACTTAACTATGGCTACACCTTC. Residues: CASNEVQLLFLLNYGYTF.

The table lists this clone with many counts. The CDR3 coding sequence is TGTGCCAGTCTACCAATTCTCGGGCACGAGCAGTACTTC. Translation gives CASLPILGHEQYF. This chain links TRBV2 with TRBJ2-7, with D unresolved. This CDR3 contains 13 residues. Germline CDR1 is SNHLY and CDR2 is FYNNEI. Trimming cost V 9 bases and J 5 bases, with 17 bases left between them.

This clone has only a few counts. The V call is TRBV6-6, the J call TRBJ2-1; D perhaps matches TRBD2 (6 bases). V was trimmed by 6 bases and J by 6 bases, leaving 15 bases between them. The CDR3 length is 14 residues. Germline V lookup: CDR1 MNHNY, CDR2 SVGAGI (reference sequence). The CDR3 spells CASRIGLGGNEQFF. The CDR3 DNA is TGTGCCAGCAGAATCGGGTTGGGGGGCAATGAGCAGTTCTTC.

The chain has TRBV4-3 and TRBJ2-3; unclear D gene. With 0 bases removed from V and 3 bases from J, the gap between germline ends came to 7 bases. Germline V CDR1 and CDR2: LGHNA, YSLEER. The CDR3 is 14 amino acids. DNA of the CDR3: TGCGCCAGCAGCCAAGAATGGCAAACAGATACGCAGTATTTT. This codes for CASSQEWQTDTQYF.

This clone has more than one count but fewer than ten. The V gene is TRBV10-3, the J gene TRBJ2-1; 14 bases map to TRBD2. This CDR3 region has 16 residues. V trimming: 6 bases; J trimming: 7 bases; junction bases outside the gene matches: 8. The germline gives CDR1 ENHRY, CDR2 SYGVKD. Written as DNA, the CDR3 is TGTGCCATCAGGGGGACTAGCGGGAGTATGGGGAATGAGCAGTTCTTC. Translated, it gives CAIRGTSGSMGNEQFF.

This sequence joins TRBV11-2 and TRBJ1-5, with 7 bases matching TRBD1. V was pared by 5 bases and J by 1 base, with 14 bases of the junction left unmatched. The CDR3 totals 18 residues. CDR1 SGHAT and CDR2 FQNNGV come from the germline V gene. The CDR3 sequence is CASSNFPDRLGSNQPQHF. CDR3 in DNA: TGTGCCAGCAGCAACTTCCCGGACAGGCTGGGGAGCAATCAGCCCCAGCATTTT.

This clone was picked up a small number of times. CDR3 nucleotides: TGTGCCAGCAGTTACTCGAAAGGCTTTAATGAAAAACTGTTTTTT. It codes for CASSYSKGFNEKLFF. This sequence joins TRBV6-5 and TRBJ1-4; D gene ambiguous. This CDR3 is 15 amino acids long. Trimming stripped 0 bases from V and 4 bases from J, with 9 bases between. Germline values: CDR1 MNHEY, CDR2 SVGAGI.

The rearrangement uses TRBV29-1 and TRBJ1-2; no reliable D call. The CDR3 contains 13 residues. Germline-derived CDR1 and CDR2 are SQVTM and ANQGSEA. Trimming took off 0 bases at V and 8 bases at J, with 13 bases between the two ends. For the CDR3, the DNA is TGCAGCGTTGAAGATCCTGGGATGAGCGGCTACACCTTC. It yields the protein CSVEDPGMSGYTF.

The chain links TRBV28 to TRBJ2-1, with D possibly being TRBD2 (6 bases). This CDR3 comprises 15 residues. Trimming took off 8 bases at V and 7 bases at J, with 21 bases between the two ends. Germline V gene lookup returns CDR1 MDHEN and CDR2 SYDVKM. Here the CDR3 reads CASSIPPGVGNEQFF. In DNA, the CDR3 is TGTGCCAGCTCAATCCCCCCGGGGGTGGGAAATGAGCAGTTCTTC. Combining the CDR3 with reference TRBV28 and TRBJ2-1 gives the whole variable domain DVKVTQSSRYLVKRTGEKVFLECVQDMDHENMFWYRQDPGLGLRLIYFSYDVKMKEKGDIPEGYSVSREKKERFSLILESASTNQTSMYLCASSIPPGVGNEQFFGPGTRLTVL.

This clone came up a few times. The CDR3 reads CASSLVGGDTQYF. The CDR3 nucleotides are TGTGCCAGCAGCTTAGTCGGAGGAGATACGCAGTATTTT. The chain couples TRBV11-2 to TRBJ2-3, with D possibly TRBD2 on 5 matching bases. V lost 1 base to trimming and J lost 5 bases, with 7 bases between them. The length of the CDR3 is 13 residues. Germline V lookup: CDR1 SGHAT, CDR2 FQNNGV.

This clone has at least ten counts. The chain carries TRBV12-5 and TRBJ2-1; D gene unclear. Per germline, CDR1 LGHNT and CDR2 FRNRAP. V shed 3 bases and J shed 9 bases, with 12 bases lying between them. CDR3 length: 13 amino acids. The CDR3 DNA reads TGTGCTAGTGGTTTCGCTGGGATGGGTGAGCAGTTCTTC. Protein: CASGFAGMGEQFF.

The V call is TRBV19, the J call TRBJ2-4; the match to TRBD1 covers 8 bases. Germline CDR1 reads LNHDA; CDR2 reads SQIVND (reference sequence). The junction had 6 bases not matched to a gene; V was cut back by 1 base and J by 1 base. CDR3 length: 17 amino acids. The CDR3 DNA reads TGTGCCAGTAGTATAGCCCAGGGGGCAACGGCCAAAAACATTCAGTACTTC. Its translation is CASSIAQGATAKNIQYF.

In DNA, the CDR3 is TGTGCCAGCAGCTCGAGCCAGTTAGCTAACTATGGCTACACCTTC. It encodes CASSSSQLANYGYTF. The chain carries TRBV7-2 and TRBJ1-2, with no clear D. CDR1 and CDR2 (germline): SGHTA, FQGNSA. This CDR3 is built from 15 residues. Trimming took off 4 bases at V and 0 bases at J, with 12 bases between the two ends.

The rearrangement links TRBV6-5 to TRBJ1-3; D possibly corresponds to TRBD1 (6 bases). The CDR3 runs 14 residues. Germline-derived CDR1 and CDR2 are MNHEY and SVGAGI. Trimming left V 6 bases short and J 4 bases short, with 13 bases between. This chain's CDR3 is CASRRNRAGNTIYF. The CDR3 DNA is TGTGCCAGCAGAAGGAACAGGGCCGGAAACACCATATATTTT.